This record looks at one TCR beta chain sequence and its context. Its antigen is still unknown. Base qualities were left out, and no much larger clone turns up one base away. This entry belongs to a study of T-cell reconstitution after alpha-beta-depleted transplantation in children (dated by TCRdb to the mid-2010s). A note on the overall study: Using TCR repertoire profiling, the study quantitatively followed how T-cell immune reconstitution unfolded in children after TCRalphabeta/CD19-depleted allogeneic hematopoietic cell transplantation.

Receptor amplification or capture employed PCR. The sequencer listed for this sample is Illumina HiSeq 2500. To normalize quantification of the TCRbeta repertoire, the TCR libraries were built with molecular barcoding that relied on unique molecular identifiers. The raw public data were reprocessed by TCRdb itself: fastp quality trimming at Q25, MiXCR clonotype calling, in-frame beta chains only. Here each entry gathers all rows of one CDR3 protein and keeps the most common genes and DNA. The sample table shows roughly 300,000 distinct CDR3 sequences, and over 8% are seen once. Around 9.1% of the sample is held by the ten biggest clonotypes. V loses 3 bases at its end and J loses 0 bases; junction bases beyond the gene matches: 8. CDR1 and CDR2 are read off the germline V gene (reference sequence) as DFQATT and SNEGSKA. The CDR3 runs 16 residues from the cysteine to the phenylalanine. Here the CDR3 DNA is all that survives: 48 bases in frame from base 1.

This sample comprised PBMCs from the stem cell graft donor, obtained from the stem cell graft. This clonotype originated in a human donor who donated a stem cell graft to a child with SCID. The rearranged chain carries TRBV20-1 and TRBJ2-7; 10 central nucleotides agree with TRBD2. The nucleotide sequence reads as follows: TGCAGTGCTAGTGTGTCTAGCGGGGGCCGCTCCTACGAGCAGTACTTC. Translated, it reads CSASVSSGGRSYEQYF.